These 22 T cell receptor beta chains share one sample of origin, sequenced in a study of radiation and T cells in renal cell carcinoma. Time point of the sample: blood 2 weeks post-SBRT. The treatment: 15 Gy SBRT to primary tumor, nephrectomy 4 weeks later. Using immunoSEQ multiplex PCR, the repertoire was profiled, and TCRdb retains in-frame clones only, with some absent. In the table there are some 76,000 clones, more than 75% of which are singletons. The source was blood, collected from a patient whose treatment included radiotherapy and nephrectomy. The receptors originated from a man aged 60 to 75 with renal cell carcinoma.

V and J are TRBV4-1 and TRBJ1-1; D uncertain. The V end lost 1 base, the J end lost 10 bases, and 16 bases lay between the germline ends. CDR1 and CDR2 from the germline V gene are MGHRA and YSYEKL. This CDR3 comprises 14 residues. CDR3 sequence: CASSQVFRESGAFF. CDR3 bases: TGCGCCAGCAGCCAAGTTTTTAGGGAAAGCGGAGCTTTCTTT.

The chain uses TRBV15 and TRBJ2-1; no firm D call. The CDR3 contains 18 residues. Germline CDR1 LNHNV, CDR2 YYDKDF (reference sequence). V was pared by 1 base and J by 10 bases, with 26 bases between. CDR3 residues: CATSRGIFRSPNWREQFF. For the CDR3, the DNA is TGTGCCACCAGCAGAGGAATCTTCCGATCACCAAATTGGAGAGAGCAGTTCTTC.

The genes are TRBV5-1 and TRBJ2-3; 12 nucleotides match TRBD2. Per germline, CDR1 SGHRS and CDR2 YFSETQ. The CDR3 sequence is 19 residues long. With 3 bases clipped from V and 1 base from J, the junction kept 12 bases outside the gene matches. The CDR3 nucleotides read TGCGCCAGCAGCTCCGAACTTAGACTAGCGGGAGATGGCACAGATACGCAGTATTTT. Amino acids: CASSSELRLAGDGTDTQYF.

The chain recombines TRBV5-1 with TRBJ2-1; 7 bases fit TRBD2. CDR3 length: 14 residues. The germline CDR1 and CDR2 sequences are SGHRS and YFSETQ. V shed 3 bases and J 5 bases; nucleotides not matched to a gene: 5. CDR3 region: CASSWEGLNNEQFF. DNA of the CDR3: TGCGCCAGCAGCTGGGAGGGCCTCAACAATGAGCAGTTCTTC.

The V gene is TRBV15, the J gene TRBJ2-4; D not resolved. Trimming shortened V by 0 bases and J by 6 bases, and 6 bases separated the two germline ends. The germline gives CDR1 LNHNV, CDR2 YYDKDF (reference sequence). This CDR3 has 13 amino acids. The CDR3 is CATSRDFGNIQYF. Written as DNA, the CDR3 is TGTGCCACCAGCAGAGATTTCGGAAACATTCAGTACTTC. The full variable domain, completed using reference TRBV15 and TRBJ2-4, is DAMVIQNPRYQVTQFGKPVTLSCSQTLNHNVMYWYQQKSSQAPKLLFHYYDKDFNNEADTPDNFQSRRPNTSFCFLDIRSPGLGDTAMYLCATSRDFGNIQYFGAGTRLSVL.

The chain joins TRBV7-8 to TRBJ2-7; 10 bases are a match to TRBD2. V lost 1 base and J lost 4; bases outside the gene matches: 10. Germline CDR1 SGHVS, CDR2 FQNEAQ. This CDR3 is 17 amino acids long. CDR3 coding DNA: TGTGCCAGCAGCTTAGTTCGCCTAGCGGGAGCTGCGTACGAGCAGTACTTC. It translates to CASSLVRLAGAAYEQYF.

The count of this clone is one. This chain uses TRBV7-9 with TRBJ2-7; D unresolved. With 4 bases removed from V and 0 bases from J, the gap between germline ends came to 4 bases. Germline CDR1 and CDR2: SEHNR and FQNEAQ (reference sequence). This CDR3 comprises 12 residues. CDR3 sequence (DNA): TGTGCCAGCAGCTCGAGCTCCTACGAGCAGTACTTC. It translates to CASSSSSYEQYF.

This chain uses TRBV6-5 with TRBJ2-1, with D uncertain. V was shortened by 3 bases and J by 10 bases, with 13 bases between the two germline ends. This CDR3 has 13 residues. In germline, CDR1 is MNHEY, CDR2 SVGAGI. The CDR3 coding sequence is TGTGCCAGCAGTTATACCCCCAAAGCAGAGCAGTTCTTC. This translates into CASSYTPKAEQFF.

This chain uses TRBV6-6 with TRBJ1-5; TRBD1 is a possible D gene (6 bases). This CDR3 comprises 16 residues. The germline gives CDR1 MNHNY, CDR2 SVGAGI (reference sequence). V was pared by 2 bases and J by 0 bases, with 11 bases between. CDR3 amino acids: CASSYHGQYSNQPQHF. The CDR3 nucleotides read TGTGCCAGCAGTTACCACGGACAGTATAGCAATCAGCCCCAGCATTTT.

The chain is built from TRBV10-3 and TRBJ1-4, with TRBD1 matching 8 bases. J gave up 5 bases and V 3 bases, and 2 bases lay outside the gene matches. Germline V lookup: CDR1 ENHRY, CDR2 SYGVKD. The CDR3 is 14 residues long. The CDR3 spells CAISDPGGNEKLFF. For the CDR3, the DNA is TGTGCCATCAGTGACCCAGGGGGCAATGAAAAACTGTTTTTT.

Note on this clone: The junction does not match germline at one end; this may be a read error. The same CDR3 arises from other DNA sequences in this sample as well. This chain links TRBV10-1 with TRBJ2-3; D unclear. The CDR3 covers 13 residues. Germline CDR1 WNHNN, CDR2 SYGVQD (reference sequence). The CDR3 is CASSEDGTDTQYF. In DNA, the CDR3 is TGCGCCAGCAGTGAGGACGGCACGGATACGCAGTATTTT.

The V gene is TRBV2, the J gene TRBJ2-6; D gene uncertain. The CDR3 totals 15 residues. Germline lookup yields CDR1 SNHLY and CDR2 FYNNEI. V lost 4 bases and J lost 3, with 10 bases in between. The CDR3 bases are TGTGCCAGCAGTGTACCCCGAGTTGGGGCCAACGTCCTGACTTTC. It codes for CASSVPRVGANVLTF.

The chain carries TRBV29-1 and TRBJ1-2, with no clear D. Germline V gene data show CDR1 as SQVTM and CDR2 as ANQGSEA. V lost 5 bases to trimming and J lost 2 bases, with 9 bases between them. The CDR3 runs 12 residues. CDR3 sequence (DNA): TGCAGCGTTCGAGAGGACAACTATGGCTACACCTTC. Amino acids: CSVREDNYGYTF.

This clone appeared once. V and J are TRBV29-1 and TRBJ2-1; no definite D call. Germline-derived CDR1 and CDR2 are SQVTM and ANQGSEA. The CDR3 totals 13 residues. V was pared by 4 bases and J by 3 bases, with 10 bases between. The CDR3 nucleotides are TGCAGCGTTGGAATAGAGGTCTACAATGAGCAGTTCTTC. It translates to CSVGIEVYNEQFF.

V usage is TRBV5-5 and J usage is TRBJ1-2; a weak D match, TRBD1 (6 bases). CDR1 is SGHKS and CDR2 is YYEKEE in the germline V gene (reference sequence). CDR3 size: 14 residues. V was shortened by 0 bases and J by 5 bases, with 11 bases between the two germline ends. CDR3 in DNA: TGTGCCAGCAGCTTGGAAGGGGGAAGATATGGCTACACCTTC. It specifies CASSLEGGRYGYTF.

The rearrangement uses TRBV19 and TRBJ2-7, with a possible D match to TRBD1 (5 bases). The CDR3 consists of 13 residues. V lost 5 bases and J lost 2, with 10 bases in between. CDR1 is LNHDA, CDR2 SQIVND, per germline (reference sequence). Here the CDR3 DNA reads TGTGCCAGTAGTTTCAGGGCTACCTACGAGCAGTACTTC. It specifies CASSFRATYEQYF.

This chain joins TRBV11-3 and TRBJ2-2, with TRBD2 identical over 10 bases. Germline V gene lookup returns CDR1 SGHNT and CDR2 YENEEA. The J segment lost 4 bases and the V segment lost 4 bases, leaving 12 bases of the junction unmatched. CDR3 size: 18 residues. CDR3 DNA sequence: TGTGCCAGCAGCTCCCCCCGAATAGCGGGAGGTCGCACCGGGGAGCTGTTTTTT. Its protein product is CASSSPRIAGGRTGELFF.

The V gene is TRBV7-9, the J gene TRBJ2-3, with 11 bases matching TRBD2. The trim removed 5 bases at V and 5 bases at J, leaving 12 bases unmatched. The germline V gene encodes CDR1 SEHNR and CDR2 FQNEAQ (reference sequence). This CDR3 contains 17 residues. The CDR3 loop is CASSRDIAGGPQDTQYF. The CDR3 region has the DNA TGTGCCAGCAGCCGGGACATAGCGGGAGGGCCGCAAGATACGCAGTATTTT.

The gene calls are TRBV7-2 and TRBJ2-5, with D maybe TRBD2 (5 bases). The CDR3 is made up of 14 amino acids. V lost 4 bases, J lost 4 bases, and 13 bases lay in between. CDR1 SGHTA and CDR2 FQGNSA come from the germline V gene. The CDR3 loop reads CASSSLLGRETQYF. The CDR3 DNA is TGTGCCAGCAGCTCACTACTAGGGCGAGAGACCCAGTACTTC.

The rearrangement uses TRBV7-2 and TRBJ2-4; D remains unclear. Germline V lookup: CDR1 SGHTA, CDR2 FQGNSA. The length of the CDR3 is 16 residues. V was shortened by 0 bases and J by 5 bases, with 14 bases between the two germline ends. The CDR3 spells CASSLAPLPTQNIQYF. CDR3 coding DNA: TGTGCCAGCAGCTTAGCTCCCCTCCCGACTCAAAACATTCAGTACTTC.

The chain is built from TRBV28 and TRBJ1-4; D remains ambiguous. This CDR3 contains 13 residues. V lost 6 bases, J lost 0 bases, and 5 bases lay in between. Germline-derived CDR1 and CDR2 are MDHEN and SYDVKM. The DNA of the CDR3 is TGTGCCAGCAGCCCGGCAACTAATGAAAAACTGTTTTTT. This sequence encodes CASSPATNEKLFF.

The rearrangement uses TRBV2 and TRBJ1-5; 7 nucleotides align to TRBD1. V shed 5 bases, J shed 4 bases, and the junction held 8 bases outside the gene matches. CDR3 length equals 15 residues. CDR1 and CDR2 from the germline V gene are SNHLY and FYNNEI. CDR3 residues: CASSLNRGANQPQHF. DNA for the CDR3: TGTGCCAGCAGTCTAAACAGGGGTGCGAATCAGCCCCAGCATTTT.